These T cell receptor beta chains were read from a single sample in a study of blood T cell repertoires in COVID-19. Generated by immunoSEQ multiplex PCR, the TCRdb table keeps only in-frame clones and is missing some. This table holds tens of thousands of clones, over 75% found once. The sequencing sample was made of peripheral blood. The receptors here all came from a man aged 50 to 59 with COVID-19, enrolled during active disease. The CDR3 runs from the conserved cysteine through the conserved F or W.

V gene: TRBV28; J gene: TRBJ1-5; CDR3 protein: CASSSGTVIVSNQPQHF
V gene: TRBV4-2; J gene: TRBJ1-2; CDR3 protein: CASSKRQGANYGYTF
V gene: TRBV27; J gene: TRBJ2-2; CDR3 protein: CASSLKPPGSLATGELFF
V gene: TRBV4-2; J gene: TRBJ1-2; CDR3 protein: CASSQEDRDYGYTF
V gene: TRBV3-1/TRBV3-2; J gene: TRBJ1-1; CDR3 protein: CASSQDWDRMNTEAFF
V gene: TRBV19; J gene: TRBJ2-5; CDR3 protein: CASRDTSKETQYF
V gene: TRBV5-1; J gene: TRBJ1-1; CDR3 protein: CASSLGDTMNTEAFF
V gene: TRBV28; J gene: TRBJ2-3; CDR3 protein: CASSIGTDTQYF
V gene: TRBV6-5; J gene: TRBJ2-7; CDR3 protein: CASSYATGSPYEQYF
V gene: TRBV9; J gene: TRBJ1-1; CDR3 protein: CASSVVPGMNTEAFF
V gene: TRBV9; J gene: TRBJ1-2; CDR3 protein: CASSPGQNYGYTF
V gene: TRBV21-1; J gene: TRBJ2-1; CDR3 protein: CASSGQALYNEQFF
V gene: TRBV3-1/TRBV3-2; J gene: TRBJ2-1; CDR3 protein: CASSRTSEQFF
V gene: TRBV5-1; J gene: TRBJ1-2; CDR3 protein: CASSTTGYGYTF